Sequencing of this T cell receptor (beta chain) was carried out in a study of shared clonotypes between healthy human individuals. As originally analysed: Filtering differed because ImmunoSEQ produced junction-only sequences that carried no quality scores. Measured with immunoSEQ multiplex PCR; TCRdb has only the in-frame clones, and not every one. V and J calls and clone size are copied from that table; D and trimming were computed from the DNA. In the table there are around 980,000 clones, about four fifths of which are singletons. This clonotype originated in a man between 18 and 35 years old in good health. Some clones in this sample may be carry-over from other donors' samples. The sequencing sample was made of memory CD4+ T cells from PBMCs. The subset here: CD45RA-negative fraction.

CDR3 coding DNA: TGCGCCAGCAGTAGTGGAGGACTAGCGGAAAGCATCCCGAACACCGGGGAGCTGTTTTTT. Amino acid sequence: CASSSGGLAESIPNTGELFF. V gene TRBV23-1 combines with J gene TRBJ2-2, with TRBD2 matching over 10 bases. TRBV23-1 is labeled an ORF, and its function is uncertain. The CDR3 totals 20 residues. The J segment lost 0 bases and the V segment lost 5 bases, leaving 15 bases of the junction unmatched.